These 5 T cell receptor beta chains were all obtained from the same sample, sequenced in a study of T cells in Graves' hyperthyroidism and ophthalmopathy (dated by TCRdb to between 2018 and 2021). The library was built by means of multiplex PCR. The data were produced on an Illumina HiSeq 2000. The TCR beta CDR3 regions were amplified from RNA transcripts. A first-round RT-PCR of the TCR CDR3 used the HTBI primer set with the Qiagen OneStep RT-PCR kit. Using fastp at Q25 and MiXCR, TCRdb reprocessed the public reads and kept productive beta chains. Each CDR3 protein gets just one entry, which takes the most common genes and DNA from the rows behind it. The sample has 300,000 or so distinct CDR3 sequences on record, over 15% of them singletons. Approximately 57% of the sample rests with the top ten. Sequenced: blood. The receptors originated from an older woman with Graves' ophthalmopathy.

The table lists this clonotype with many counts. This sequence joins TRBV2 and TRBJ2-6; no reliable D call. Germline-derived CDR1 and CDR2 are SNHLY and FYNNEI. This CDR3 has 15 residues. V was shortened by 1 base and J by 0 bases, with 4 bases between the two germline ends. The CDR3 region has the DNA TGTGCCAGCAGTGAAGGTAGCTCTGGGGCCAACGTCCTGACTTTC. This translates into CASSEGSSGANVLTF.

This clonotype was detected ten times or more. The CDR3 sequence: CASSFFAGPTYEQYF. The CDR3 DNA reads as TGTGCCAGCAGTTTCTTCGCGGGACCTACCTACGAGCAGTACTTC. The chain carries TRBV27 and TRBJ2-7; D possibly corresponds to TRBD2 (6 bases). The CDR3 is made up of 15 amino acids. Germline V gives CDR1 MNHEY, CDR2 SMNVEV (reference sequence). With 3 bases removed from V and 2 bases from J, the gap between germline ends came to 14 bases.

This clonotype was found once. It may be a read error: a sequence one base away is much more abundant. This chain joins TRBV6-5 and TRBJ2-7; no firm D call. CDR3 length: 12 amino acids. Germline values: CDR1 MNHEY, CDR2 SVGAGI. The germline V and J ends were trimmed by 10 bases and 4 bases, with 14 bases remaining between them. The CDR3 nucleotides read TGTGCCATCAGACACGACTCTTACGAGCAGTACTTC. Translation gives CAIRHDSYEQYF.

The chain is built from TRBV11-2 and TRBJ2-7, with D hard to call. The CDR3 is 16 amino acids. Germline V gene data show CDR1 as SGHAT and CDR2 as FQNNGV. Trimming pared 1 base from V and 4 bases from J, leaving 17 bases between. The CDR3 DNA reads TGTGCCAGCAGCTTAGGATCCCCGGCGATAGGGTACGAGCAGTACTTC. Protein sequence: CASSLGSPAIGYEQYF.

Concerning this clonotype itself: The CDR3 carries no conserved terminal phenylalanine or tryptophan, so it likely arises from a read error. The chain is built from TRBV27 and TRBJ1-5; 7 nucleotides agree with TRBD1. Unmatched junction bases numbered 7, after V lost 2 bases and J lost 0 bases. Germline V lookup: CDR1 MNHEY, CDR2 SMNVEV (reference sequence). This CDR3 comprises 17 residues. This CDR3 is CASSLVPGGRSNQPQHL. The CDR3 nucleotides read TGTGCCAGCAGTTTAGTGCCAGGGGGGCGTAGCAATCAGCCCCAGCATCTT.